The present TCR beta chain was sequenced within a study of blood T cell repertoires in COVID-19. CDR3 size: 13 residues. V lost 4 bases to trimming and J lost 4 bases; unmatched junction nucleotides: 2. Germline values: CDR1 LGHDT, CDR2 YNNKEL (reference sequence). Using immunoSEQ multiplex PCR, the repertoire was profiled, and TCRdb retains in-frame clones only, with some absent. The table shows some 240,000 clones, with approximately 85% occurring only once. Sequenced material: peripheral blood. The gene calls are TRBV3-1 (or the pseudogene TRBV3-2) and TRBJ1-2, with TRBD1 identical over 8 bases. The clonotype originates from a woman in her 70s with COVID-19, enrolled during active disease. The CDR3, as DNA: TGTGCCAGCAGCCCGGACAGGGTCTATGGCTACACCTTC. Translated, it gives CASSPDRVYGYTF.